Listed below are T cell receptor beta chains from one sample, sequenced in a study of shared clonotypes between healthy human individuals. Produced via immunoSEQ multiplex PCR; TCRdb's table is partial and in-frame only. Counted here are 740,000 or so clones, around 73% occurring once; the ten biggest clones make up 1.5% to 2%. Sequenced material: memory CD4+ T cells sorted from blood. The origin of the receptors is a woman in her thirties in good health. Each CDR3 is given without its conserved first and last residue. Fields, in order: J gene, V gene, D gene, CDR3 protein. The D gene is left open where the match is weak.

>TRBJ1-2|TRBV6-5|TRBD1
ASSYSRTGSGYT
>TRBJ2-2|TRBV5-1|-
ASREAGELF
>TRBJ2-5|TRBV29-1|-
SVGTVYQETQY
>TRBJ1-1|TRBV4-2|-
ASSQEVGAAMNTEAF
>TRBJ1-5|TRBV5-4|-
ASSLGGARNQPQH
>TRBJ1-2|TRBV9|-
ASSVGHQTLSYGYT
>TRBJ2-2|TRBV7-9|TRBD2
ASSPGLAAITGELF
>TRBJ1-1|TRBV30|-
AWNLVRSTEAF
>TRBJ1-3|TRBV27|-
ASRARGVGNTIY
>TRBJ2-3|TRBV28|TRBD2
ASSLVASGRADTQY
>TRBJ2-7|TRBV6-5|-
ASTPGRVIHEQY
>TRBJ1-2|TRBV7-9|-
ASSFAADGYT
>TRBJ2-4|TRBV5-1|-
ASSLSGDQNIQY
>TRBJ1-1|TRBV4-1|TRBD1
ASSQGPGTGGTEAF
>TRBJ2-3|TRBV25-1|-
ASSNRRDLTDTQY
>TRBJ2-5|TRBV14|TRBD2
ASSQGLAGLETQY
>TRBJ2-3|TRBV7-9|TRBD1
ASSPRQGLITDTQY